The count of the clone carrying this T cell receptor (beta chain) is one. Its antigen is not known. This CDR3 is 14 amino acids long. Germline CDR1 MNHEY, CDR2 SVGAGI. The germline V and J ends were trimmed by 6 bases and 0 bases, with 9 bases remaining between them. The sample originates from a study of T cell responses to AZD1222 COVID-19 vaccine. The study's findings and limits: Only six AZD1222 recipients tested seropositive at baseline. Donor demographics were predominantly white British with a female majority; clonal diversity may be underestimated.

Generated by immunoSEQ multiplex PCR, the TCRdb table keeps only in-frame clones and is missing some. The sample lists 97,000 or so clones; approximately 88% were seen once. The clonotype was recovered from an adult in good health. The input for sequencing was peripheral blood, taken on day 0 of AZD1222 vaccination. The chain recombines TRBV6-5 with TRBJ1-5; D might be TRBD1 (6 bases). Here the CDR3 reads CASRQGGSNQPQHF. In DNA, the CDR3 is TGTGCCAGCAGACAAGGGGGTAGCAATCAGCCCCAGCATTTT.